A single sample gave rise to the 15 T cell receptor beta chains below, sequenced in a study of cytomegalovirus exposure and HLA in healthy donors. Profiling relied on immunoSEQ multiplex PCR, and the TCRdb table lists in-frame clones only, not all of them. The sample includes 120,000 or so clones, about nine tenths of them seen just once. Sequencing used PBMCs. Source of these receptors: a woman in her late teens or twenties in good health and CMV-seronegative.

This chain joins TRBV4-1 and TRBJ2-1, with D perhaps TRBD2 (7 bases). Looked up from germline, CDR1 is MGHRA and CDR2 is YSYEKL. Trimming shortened V by 0 bases and J by 6 bases, and 15 bases separated the two germline ends. The CDR3 is 16 residues long. The CDR3 loop is CASSQEGGGISNEQFF. The DNA for the CDR3 is TGCGCCAGCAGCCAAGAAGGGGGGGGGATCAGCAATGAGCAGTTCTTC.

The chain uses TRBV6-5 and TRBJ1-2; D remains ambiguous. This CDR3 contains 11 residues. CDR1 and CDR2 (germline): MNHEY, SVGAGI. V was pared by 7 bases and J by 5 bases, with 8 bases between. The CDR3: CASKTYYGYTF. CDR3 in DNA: TGTGCCAGCAAGACATATTATGGCTACACCTTC.

This chain links TRBV19 with TRBJ2-7, with 12 bases fitting TRBD2. V was pared by 5 bases and J by 3 bases, with 5 bases of the junction left unmatched. CDR3 length: 15 residues. Germline V gene data show CDR1 as LNHDA and CDR2 as SQIVND (reference sequence). CDR3 loop: CASSPGLAGIYEQYF. In DNA, the CDR3 is TGTGCCAGTAGTCCAGGACTAGCGGGAATCTACGAGCAGTACTTC.

This sequence joins TRBV29-1 and TRBJ2-3; a possible D gene is TRBD2 (6 bases). Trimming shortened V by 3 bases and J by 3 bases, and 10 bases separated the two germline ends. This CDR3 comprises 13 residues. Germline V gene sequence: CDR1 SQVTM, CDR2 ANQGSEA. The chain's CDR3 is CSVDGSGTDTQYF. In nucleotides, the CDR3 is TGCAGCGTTGACGGGAGTGGGACAGATACGCAGTATTTT.

J is TRBJ2-3 and V is TRBV29-1; TRBD2 aligns across 8 bases. The germline V gene has CDR1 SQVTM and CDR2 ANQGSEA. J was trimmed by 1 base and V by 1 base; bases with no gene match: 7. CDR3 length: 16 amino acids. DNA of the CDR3: TGCAGCGTTGAAGGCGGGACTAGTTCAGGCACAGATACGCAGTATTTT. Translating gives CSVEGGTSSGTDTQYF.

The V and J genes are TRBV15 and TRBJ2-1; 8 positions match TRBD2. CDR3 length: 15 amino acids. Unmatched junction bases numbered 9, after V lost 7 bases and J lost 4 bases. Per the germline V gene, CDR1 is LNHNV and CDR2 is YYDKDF (reference sequence). DNA for the CDR3: TGTGCCACCACCTCCGGACAGCGGGAGTACAATGAGCAGTTCTTC. Translating it yields CATTSGQREYNEQFF. The full variable domain, with the rest looked up from reference TRBV15 and TRBJ2-1, is DAMVIQNPRYQVTQFGKPVTLSCSQTLNHNVMYWYQQKSSQAPKLLFHYYDKDFNNEADTPDNFQSRRPNTSFCFLDIRSPGLGDTAMYLCATTSGQREYNEQFFGPGTRLTVL.

The V call is TRBV28, the J call TRBJ2-7; TRBD1 might be the D (5 bases). Germline CDR1 reads MDHEN; CDR2 reads SYDVKM. Deletions cut 5 bases from V and 5 bases from J, with 16 bases between. The CDR3 consists of 14 residues. This CDR3 reads CASSPDQGRNEQYF. For the CDR3, the DNA is TGTGCCAGCAGTCCCGATCAGGGTAGGAACGAGCAGTACTTC.

This clone has only one observation. The chain employs TRBV5-5 and TRBJ2-7, with a weak D call TRBD2 (5 bases). This CDR3 region has 14 residues. CDR1 and CDR2 (germline): SGHKS, YYEKEE (reference sequence). V lost 0 bases, J lost 2 bases, and 9 bases lay in between. CDR3 protein: CASSLGRETYEQYF. As DNA, the CDR3 is TGTGCCAGCAGCTTGGGTCGGGAAACCTACGAGCAGTACTTC.

The CDR3 bases are TGTGCCAGCAGCAAAGAGGGAGCAGCCCACGAGCAGTACTTC. Translated: CASSKEGAAHEQYF. V is TRBV21-1 and J is TRBJ2-7; no DNA check was done on the table's D call, TRBD2. TRBV21-1 is reported as a pseudogene. This CDR3 region has 14 residues.

The genes are TRBV5-4 and TRBJ2-5; 14 positions agree with TRBD2. CDR1 is SGHNT and CDR2 is YYREEE in the germline V gene (reference sequence). V was pared by 4 bases and J by 3 bases, with 5 bases of the junction left unmatched. The CDR3 loop spans 16 amino acids. CDR3 nucleotide sequence: TGTGCCAGCAGCCCCGGGACTAGCGGGAGAAAAGAGACCCAGTACTTC. Encoded protein: CASSPGTSGRKETQYF. The full variable domain, in which reference TRBV5-4 and TRBJ2-5 provide the parts outside the CDR3, is ETGVTQSPTHLIKTRGQQVTLRCSSQSGHNTVSWYQQALGQGPQFIFQYYREEENGRGNFPPRFSGLQFPNYSSELNVNALELDDSALYLCASSPGTSGRKETQYFGPGTRLLVL.

In this sample, this clone turned up once. This chain uses TRBV5-4 with TRBJ2-3, with D tentatively TRBD2 (5 bases). With 3 bases removed from V and 1 base from J, the gap between germline ends came to 9 bases. The CDR3 spans 14 residues. Looked up from germline, CDR1 is SGHNT and CDR2 is YYREEE (reference sequence). CDR3 in amino acids: CASSSSGGTDTQYF. The CDR3 coding sequence is TGTGCCAGCAGCTCAAGCGGAGGCACAGATACGCAGTATTTT.

This rearrangement joins TRBV5-6 to TRBJ2-3; tentatively, D is TRBD1 (5 bases). CDR3 length: 15 amino acids. Germline CDR1 is SGHDT and CDR2 is YYEEEE. Between the trimmed V and J ends, which lost 3 bases and 2 bases, there was a span of 13 bases. CDR3 nucleotide sequence: TGTGCCAGCAGCTGGACCCAGGGTCTCACAGATACGCAGTATTTT. Residues: CASSWTQGLTDTQYF.

The chain employs TRBV29-1 and TRBJ2-1, with 7 bases matching TRBD1. CDR1 is SQVTM, CDR2 ANQGSEA, per germline. V lost 5 bases, J lost 5 bases, and 6 bases stayed unmatched. The CDR3 runs to 13 residues. Here the CDR3 reads CSVTGVGHNEQFF. Written as DNA, the CDR3 is TGCAGCGTTACAGGGGTGGGCCACAATGAGCAGTTCTTC.

The V gene is TRBV11-3, the J gene TRBJ2-2, with 8 bases fitting TRBD2. The CDR3 runs 15 residues. J gave up 5 bases and V 4 bases, and 6 bases lay outside the gene matches. The germline V gene encodes CDR1 SGHNT and CDR2 YENEEA. CDR3 in amino acids: CASSSVRGGTGELFF. CDR3 in DNA: TGTGCCAGCAGCTCCGTCCGGGGGGGGACCGGGGAGCTGTTTTTT.

V gene TRBV2 combines with J gene TRBJ1-5; TRBD1 aligns across 8 bases. Losses at the gene ends were 6 bases for V and 2 bases for J; bases not matched to a gene: 6. Germline CDR1 reads SNHLY; CDR2 reads FYNNEI. The CDR3 consists of 15 residues. In DNA form, the CDR3 reads TGTGCCAGCAGATACCCGGGACAGGGCAATCAGCCCCAGCATTTT. Amino acids: CASRYPGQGNQPQHF.